These 26 T cell receptor beta chains came from one sample sequenced in a study of tissue T cells after allogeneic stem cell transplantation. The time point is: mouse harvest day 7 after allogeneic transplant. Each mouse received 10^7 T-cell-depleted marrow cells plus 10^6 splenic CD5+ T cells by tail vein. Generated by immunoSEQ multiplex PCR, the TCRdb table keeps only in-frame clones and is missing some. The sample contains thousands of clones, over 40% of which appear only once. Material: gut tissue. The receptors were sampled from a female BALB/c mouse given C57BL/6 T cells with graft-versus-host disease after an allogeneic hematopoietic cell transplant.

This clone came up a few times. These gene names are mouse names. Read sequence stops 1 residue before the CDR3 end, and the germline J gene provides the missing end. The rearrangement uses TRBV26 and TRBJ2-7; D not certain. Germline CDR1 and CDR2: KGHPV and FQNQEV (reference sequence). Trimming pared 3 bases from V and 0 bases from J, leaving 6 bases between. CDR3 length equals 13 residues. CDR3 sequence: CASSLRISYEQYF. The CDR3 bases that were read are TGTGCCAGCAGTCTTCGCATCTCCTATGAACAGTAC.

As for this clone: Each gene name is a mouse one. The read terminates 1 residue before the CDR3 end, so the remaining end is supplied by the germline J gene. The chain carries TRBV13-3 and TRBJ2-4, with D possibly matching TRBD1 (6 bases). The CDR3 is 14 residues long. Germline V lookup: CDR1 NNHDY, CDR2 SYVADS. The V end was cut by 1 base, the J end by 0 bases, with 6 bases between. CDR3: CASSDRGSQNTLYF. The sequenced CDR3 bases are TGTGCCAGCAGTGATAGGGGGAGTCAAAACACCTTGTAC.

This clone has a single count. The genes are named according to mouse. The DNA ends 1 residue before the CDR3 does, and the rest of the CDR3 is filled in from the germline J gene. The chain employs TRBV3 and TRBJ1-1; D gene uncertain. The CDR3 runs 13 residues. Looked up from germline, CDR1 is SNHLY and CDR2 is FYNGKV (reference sequence). The V and J ends lost 1 base and 0 bases respectively, with 3 bases between them. CDR3 DNA (partial): TGTGCCAGCAGCTTAGTGCCAAACACAGAAGTCTTC. Translating gives CASSLVPNTEVF. The full CDR3 protein reads CASSLVPNTEVFF.

Points on this clone: Gene labels here are mouse ones. The CDR3 is cut off 1 residue early in the read; its end comes from the germline J gene. The chain links TRBV23 to TRBJ2-5; TRBD1 reflects the table's D call only, with no check against the DNA. This CDR3 has 14 residues. Germline values: CDR1 KGHTA, CDR2 FQNQQP. Partial CDR3 DNA: TGCTCCAGCAGTCAACAGGGTAACCAAGACACCCAGTAC. Its protein is CSSSQQGNQDTQY. Given in full, the CDR3 is CSSSQQGNQDTQYF.

A word on this clone: Genes and germline are mouse. From the germline J gene comes the end of the CDR3, since the read stops 1 residue before it. The rearrangement links TRBV24 to TRBJ2-5, with TRBD2 matching 13 bases. Trimming at V came to 4 bases and at J to 5 bases, leaving 3 bases not matched to a gene. Germline V gene lookup returns CDR1 KGHTA and CDR2 FRNEEI. The CDR3 has 15 residues. This chain's CDR3 is CASSRGLGGIDTQYF. The DNA read from the CDR3 is TGTGCCAGCAGTCGGGGACTGGGGGGGATAGACACCCAGTAC.

A word on this clone: The DNA is omitted, as the CDR3 cannot be located on it reliably, and the CDR3 follows TCRdb's listing. Gene names are mouse gene names. V gene TRBV23 combines with J gene TRBJ2-5; the DNA was not used to check the table's D call, TRBD2. The CDR3 spans 14 residues, counting both ends. Germline lookup yields CDR1 KGHTA and CDR2 FQNQQP. The CDR3 reads CSSSRDWGGGTQYF.

On this clone itself: The gene names here belong to mouse. The sequence runs out 1 residue before the end of the CDR3; the remainder is reconstructed from the germline J gene. The rearrangement uses TRBV26 and TRBJ1-6; D call uncertain. TRBJ1-6 is designated an ORF whose function remains uncertain. The germline V gene encodes CDR1 KGHPV and CDR2 FQNQEV (reference sequence). Trimming pared 10 bases from V and 2 bases from J, leaving 9 bases between. This CDR3 is built from 13 residues. The covered CDR3 bases are TGTGCCACTGGGATGGCCTATAATTCGCCCCTCTAC. Translated, it gives CATGMAYNSPLY. The full CDR3 protein reads CATGMAYNSPLYF.

In the case of this clone: Genes and germline are mouse. The CDR3 here is CTCSASGTGAQAPLF. The DNA read from the CDR3 is TGCACCTGCAGTGCATCCGGGACAGGGGCCCAGGCTCCGCTT. J is TRBJ1-5 and V is TRBV1; 10 bases agree with TRBD1. The sequence runs out 1 residue before the end of the CDR3; the remainder is reconstructed from the germline J gene. Germline V lookup: CDR1 NSQYPW, CDR2 LRSPGD (reference sequence). The length of the CDR3 is 15 residues. V lost 2 bases, J lost 6 bases, and 4 bases stayed unmatched.

This clone occurred a few times. Mouse gene names apply. Sequencing ends 1 residue short of the CDR3 end; the germline J gene provides the rest. V usage is TRBV13-1 and J usage is TRBJ2-7, with a weak D call TRBD1 (6 bases). The CDR3 covers 13 residues. Germline lookup yields CDR1 NSHNY and CDR2 SYGAGN. Trimming cost V 8 bases and J 0 bases, with 12 bases left between them. CDR3 protein: CASAGQPSYEQYF. The part of the CDR3 DNA that was read is TGTGCCAGTGCGGGACAACCCTCCTATGAACAGTAC.

This clone was picked up a small number of times. Here the gene names and germline are mouse. The observed sequence ends 1 residue before the CDR3 terminus, with the missing tail filled in from the germline J gene. V and J are TRBV2 and TRBJ2-1; 8 bases agree with TRBD2. The CDR3 loop spans 16 amino acids. In germline, CDR1 is LGHNA, CDR2 YSYQKL. V dropped 0 bases and J dropped 1; count of bases not matched to a gene: 2. The sequenced part of the CDR3 DNA is TGTGCCAGCAGCCAAGAAGGGGGGGGCAACTATGCTGAGCAGTTC. Translated, it gives CASSQEGGGNYAEQF. The full-length CDR3 reads as CASSQEGGGNYAEQFF.

Points on this clone: Each gene name is a mouse one. The CDR3 extends 1 residue past the end of the read, so its final part is completed from the germline J gene. The chain recombines TRBV26 with TRBJ2-7, with 8 bases fitting TRBD2. The V gene end was trimmed by 0 bases and the J gene end by 6 bases; junction bases not matched to a gene: 4. The CDR3 runs to 14 residues. The V gene's germline CDR1 is KGHPV and CDR2 FQNQEV (reference sequence). The chain's CDR3 is CASSLSSGGLEQYF. The part of the CDR3 DNA that was read is TGTGCCAGCAGTCTGTCATCTGGGGGGCTTGAACAGTAC.

By share of the sample, this clone is medium-sized. Gene names and germline match the mouse. The read gets to within 1 residue of the CDR3 end, and the germline J gene fills in the rest. This sequence joins TRBV16 and TRBJ2-5; 9 bases fit TRBD1. This CDR3 region has 14 residues. J gave up 6 bases and V 3 bases, and 4 bases lay outside the gene matches. Germline V lookup: CDR1 SGHSA, CDR2 FRNQAP. The CDR3 region is CASSFGTGRDTQYF. The DNA read from the CDR3 is TGTGCAAGCAGCTTCGGGACAGGGCGGGACACCCAGTAC.

On this clone: The genes are named according to mouse. The read terminates 1 residue before the CDR3 end, so the remaining end is supplied by the germline J gene. This specimen includes other DNA sequences encoding the same CDR3. The J gene is TRBJ1-2, the V gene TRBV26; no clear D. This CDR3 has 13 amino acids. Trimming took 0 bases from V and 0 from J, leaving 2 bases between them. Germline lookup yields CDR1 KGHPV and CDR2 FQNQEV (reference sequence). The part of the CDR3 DNA that was read is TGTGCCAGCAGTCTGTCAGCAAACTCCGACTACACC. Residues: CASSLSANSDYT. The whole CDR3 protein is CASSLSANSDYTF. Variable domain in full (rest from reference TRBV26 and TRBJ1-2): NSKVIQTPRYLVKGQGQKAKMRCIPEKGHPVVFWYQQNKNNEFKFLINFQNQEVLQQIDMTEKRFSAECPSNSPCSLEIQSSEAGDSALYLCASSLSANSDYTFGSGTRLLVI.

For this clone: All gene names here are mouse names. The read terminates 1 residue before the CDR3 end, so the remaining end is supplied by the germline J gene. This chain connects TRBV26 to TRBJ2-4; the match to TRBD2 covers 7 bases. CDR3 length equals 16 residues. Germline V CDR1 and CDR2: KGHPV, FQNQEV (reference sequence). The V and J ends lost 4 bases and 1 base, in that order; junction bases with no gene match: 8. Partial CDR3 DNA: TGTGCCAGCAGTCCCCCTGGGGGATACGGTCAAAACACCTTGTAC. This translates into CASSPPGGYGQNTLY. The full-length CDR3 reads as CASSPPGGYGQNTLYF.

Concerning this clone: The listed genes are named as in mouse. The read stops 1 residue short of the end of the CDR3; the missing end is completed from the germline J gene. This chain joins TRBV26 and TRBJ1-2; TRBD1 is a possible D gene (6 bases). Germline V gives CDR1 KGHPV, CDR2 FQNQEV (reference sequence). V shed 3 bases and J shed 2 bases, with 7 bases lying between them. CDR3 length: 13 amino acids. CDR3 sequence reads: CASSLQGNSDYTF. The CDR3 DNA, read in part, is TGTGCCAGCAGTCTCCAGGGGAACTCCGACTACACC.

Concerning this clone itself: Mouse names are used for the genes. The read ends 1 residue early relative to the CDR3; the germline J gene fills the gap. The chain is built from TRBV16 and TRBJ1-1; no clear D gene. The CDR3 loop spans 13 amino acids. Per the germline V gene, CDR1 is SGHSA and CDR2 is FRNQAP. With 5 bases removed from V and 3 bases from J, the gap between germline ends came to 10 bases. This CDR3 is CASSPRGDTEVFF. The CDR3 bases that were read are TGTGCAAGCAGCCCCCGGGGAGACACAGAAGTCTTC.

As to this clone: The listed genes are named as in mouse. The CDR3: CASSLEGGQNTLYF. The CDR3 bases that were read are TGTGCCAGCAGTCTTGAGGGAGGGCAAAACACCTTGTAC. The chain employs TRBV26 and TRBJ2-4; D is unclear. Coverage ceases 1 residue before the CDR3 finishes, and the germline J gene fills in the end. Per germline, CDR1 KGHPV and CDR2 FQNQEV (reference sequence). There are 14 residues in the CDR3. V was pared by 3 bases and J by 3 bases, with 10 bases between. The variable domain in full, with the rest retrieved from reference TRBV26 and TRBJ2-4, is NSKVIQTPRYLVKGQGQKAKMRCIPEKGHPVVFWYQQNKNNEFKFLINFQNQEVLQQIDMTEKRFSAECPSNSPCSLEIQSSEAGDSALYLCASSLEGGQNTLYFGAGTRLSVL.

This clone was seen only a few times. Gene names are mouse gene names. The CDR3 end falls 1 residue outside the read, so it is completed with the germline J gene. This chain joins TRBV23 and TRBJ2-5; TRBD2 is taken as the D call from the table, unchecked against the DNA. The germline gives CDR1 KGHTA, CDR2 FQNQQP. CDR3 length equals 14 residues. The CDR3 DNA, read in part, is TGCTCCAGCAGTCAATGGGGGGCGCGAGACACCCAGTAC. This encodes CSSSQWGARDTQY. The full CDR3 reads CSSSQWGARDTQYF.

In the case of this clone: These gene names are mouse names. The observed sequence ends 1 residue before the CDR3 terminus, with the missing tail filled in from the germline J gene. The V and J genes are TRBV15 and TRBJ2-1; no clear D gene. V lost 1 base, J lost 0 bases, and 1 base lay in between. Germline CDR1 SGHND, CDR2 FRSKSL. This CDR3 contains 13 residues. The CDR3: CASSLDNYAEQFF. The CDR3 DNA, read in part, is TGTGCCAGCAGTTTAGATAACTATGCTGAGCAGTTC. Combining the CDR3 with reference TRBV15 and TRBJ2-1 gives the whole variable domain DAGVTQTPRHEVAEKGQTIILKCEPVSGHNDLFWYRQTKIQGLELLSYFRSKSLMEDGGAFKDRFKAEMLNSSFSTLKIQPTEPKDSAVYLCASSLDNYAEQFFGPGTRLTVL.

This clone was counted between two and nine times. Gene names refer to mouse genes. The read gets to within 1 residue of the CDR3 end, and the germline J gene fills in the rest. The chain has TRBV1 and TRBJ1-1; D is undetermined. In germline, CDR1 is NSQYPW, CDR2 LRSPGD (reference sequence). This CDR3 spans 13 amino acids. Trimming took off 0 bases at V and 0 bases at J, with 2 bases between the two ends. The sequenced CDR3 bases are TGCACCTGCAGTGCAGAGTCAAACACAGAAGTCTTC. Its translation is CTCSAESNTEVF. The CDR3 as a whole reads CTCSAESNTEVFF.

Worth noting for this clone: Any gene name here is a mouse gene name. The CDR3 goes on 1 residue after the read ends, and that part is filled in from the germline J gene. The chain is built from TRBV26 and TRBJ1-5; D ambiguous. The CDR3 has 13 amino acids. V lost 4 bases, J lost 1 base, and 5 bases lay in between. Germline V gene lookup returns CDR1 KGHPV and CDR2 FQNQEV (reference sequence). CDR3 DNA, as far as it was read: TGTGCCAGCAGTCCGCAAAACAACCAGGCTCCGCTT. It yields the protein CASSPQNNQAPL. In full, the CDR3 is CASSPQNNQAPLF.

With regard to this clone: Germline and genes: mouse. The read comes to an end 1 residue before the CDR3 does, leaving the germline J gene to fill in the end. J is TRBJ2-3 and V is TRBV13-1; 8 bases are a match to TRBD1. After removal of 3 bases from V and 2 bases from J, the junction contained 2 bases not matched to a gene. Germline V CDR1 and CDR2: NSHNY, SYGAGN. This CDR3 has 14 amino acids. CDR3 sequence: CASSGQGYAETLYF. The CDR3 bases that were read are TGTGCCAGCAGTGGACAGGGGTATGCAGAAACGCTGTAT.

Concerning this clone itself: The listed genes are named as in mouse. The CDR3 goes on 1 residue after the read ends, and that part is filled in from the germline J gene. The genes are TRBV26 and TRBJ1-3, with TRBD1 matching over 7 bases. Germline V gene data show CDR1 as KGHPV and CDR2 as FQNQEV (reference sequence). This CDR3 has 15 amino acids. The V gene end was trimmed by 2 bases and the J gene end by 1 base; junction bases not matched to a gene: 2. CDR3 amino acids: CASSLTGASGNTLYF. CDR3 DNA, as far as it was read: TGTGCCAGCAGTCTGACAGGGGCCTCTGGAAATACGCTCTAT.

The table lists this clone with a few counts. Gene names and germline match the mouse. The CDR3 end is not reached by the read, which stops 1 residue before it; the germline J gene fills it in. V usage is TRBV26 and J usage is TRBJ1-1; tentative D call: TRBD1 (5 bases). CDR1 is KGHPV and CDR2 is FQNQEV in the germline V gene (reference sequence). The CDR3 covers 12 residues. Trimming took 3 bases from V and 5 from J, leaving 7 bases between them. CDR3 sequence: CASSLPGTEVFF. Incomplete CDR3 DNA: TGTGCCAGCAGTCTACCAGGGACAGAAGTCTTC.

This clone was observed a handful of times. The genes and germline here are from mouse. The CDR3 is CASGESQGALEQYF. The part of the CDR3 DNA that was read is TGTGCCAGCGGTGAGTCACAGGGGGCGCTTGAACAGTAC. The chain has TRBV13-2 and TRBJ2-7; 9 bases map to TRBD1. The read stops 1 residue short of the end of the CDR3; the missing end is completed from the germline J gene. Looked up from germline, CDR1 is NNHNN and CDR2 is SYGAGS (reference sequence). The CDR3 loop spans 14 amino acids. The J segment lost 6 bases and the V segment lost 2 bases, leaving 6 bases of the junction unmatched.

Points on this clone: Mouse gene names and germline throughout. Read data end 1 residue before the CDR3 end; the end is taken from the germline J gene. The chain combines TRBV2 with TRBJ1-3; 7 nucleotides match TRBD1. Trimming cost V 2 bases and J 2 bases; bases outside gene matches: 0. The length of the CDR3 is 14 residues. CDR1 is LGHNA and CDR2 is YSYQKL in the germline V gene. The CDR3 spells CASSQTGAGNTLYF. Incomplete CDR3 DNA: TGTGCCAGCAGCCAAACAGGGGCTGGAAATACGCTCTAT. The entire variable domain, with the rest obtained from reference TRBV2 and TRBJ1-3, is as follows: DPKIIQKPKYLVAVTGSEKILICEQYLGHNAMYWYRQSAKKPLEFMFSYSYQKLMDNQTASSRFQPQSSKKNHLDLQITALKPDDSATYFCASSQTGAGNTLYFGEGSRLIVV.